Listed below are T cell receptor beta chains from one sample, sequenced in a study of shared clonotypes between healthy human individuals. Sequenced by immunoSEQ multiplex PCR; TCRdb stores in-frame clones only, minus some. The sample contains a few million clones, roughly 93% of which appear only once. Sequenced input: naive CD8+ T cells from PBMCs. The receptor source for this set is a man between 18 and 35 years old in good health. Some clones in this sample may be carry-over from other donors' samples. The CDR3 runs from the conserved cysteine through the conserved F or W. The D gene is left open where the match is weak. For some rows the clone size is stated as once, few or many, or as a class when expanded; others skip it.

V: TRBV7-9
J: TRBJ1-1
D: -
size: -
CDR3: CASSTHNTEAFF
DNA: TGTGCCAGCAGCACCCATAACACTGAAGCTTTCTTT

V: TRBV5-6
J: TRBJ1-2
D: -
size: -
CDR3: CASSQLLGTATYGYTF
DNA: TGTGCCAGCAGCCAACTCCTCGGGACGGCTACTTATGGCTACACCTTC

V: TRBV7-8
J: TRBJ2-3
D: -
size: -
CDR3: CASSPVYRSTDTQYF
DNA: TGTGCCAGCAGCCCCGTCTACCGAAGCACAGATACGCAGTATTTT

V: TRBV6-5
J: TRBJ2-3
D: TRBD2
size: -
CDR3: CAAGLAGTDTQYF
DNA: TGTGCCGCAGGGCTAGCGGGCACAGATACGCAGTATTTT

V: TRBV11-1
J: TRBJ2-7
D: -
size: -
CDR3: CASSLDEGGEQYF
DNA: TGTGCCAGCAGCTTAGACGAAGGAGGCGAGCAGTACTTC

V: TRBV7-6
J: TRBJ2-3
D: -
size: -
CDR3: CASSPGGTQYF
DNA: TGTGCCAGCAGCCCTGGAGGTACGCAGTATTTT

V: TRBV5-1
J: TRBJ2-5
D: -
size: -
CDR3: CASSAGSRPEGETQYF
DNA: TGCGCCAGCAGCGCAGGGTCCAGACCAGAGGGGGAGACCCAGTACTTC

V: TRBV5-1
J: TRBJ2-7
D: -
size: few
CDR3: CASSLAYEQYF
DNA: TGCGCCAGCAGCTTGGCCTACGAGCAGTACTTC

V: TRBV11-3
J: TRBJ2-5
D: -
size: -
CDR3: CASSLYGRDETQYF
DNA: TGTGCCAGCAGCTTATACGGCAGGGACGAGACCCAGTACTTC

V: TRBV6-6
J: TRBJ2-7
D: -
size: -
CDR3: CASSYSRGNVWYF
DNA: TGTGCCAGCAGTTACTCGAGGGGGAACGTGTGGTACTTC

V: TRBV4-2
J: TRBJ2-1
D: -
size: -
CDR3: CASSQVLGVAGSYNEQFF
DNA: TGTGCCAGCAGCCAAGTTTTAGGTGTGGCAGGGTCCTACAATGAGCAGTTCTTC

V: TRBV4-3
J: TRBJ2-3
D: -
size: -
CDR3: CASSQAGVDTQYF
DNA: TGCGCCAGCAGCCAGGCAGGGGTAGATACGCAGTATTTT

V: TRBV28
J: TRBJ2-3
D: -
size: -
CDR3: CASSLFPRTDTQYF
DNA: TGTGCCAGCAGTTTATTCCCCCGCACAGATACGCAGTATTTT

V: TRBV27
J: TRBJ1-2
D: -
size: once
CDR3: CASRQRGGLAGYTF
DNA: TGTGCCAGCAGACAACGGGGGGGTCTGGCTGGCTACACCTTC